The rows below give T cell receptor beta chains drawn from one sample of a study of cytomegalovirus exposure and HLA in healthy donors. The repertoire was sequenced with immunoSEQ multiplex PCR; TCRdb's copy has only in-frame clones and lacks some. The sample totals some 62,000 clones. Sequencing was carried out using PBMCs. Receptor source: a man aged 30-40 years in good health and CMV-seropositive. Each CDR3 is given with its conserved first and last residue. The D gene is left open where the match is weak.

v_gene,d_gene,j_gene,CDR3aa,CDR3nt
TRBV5-1,TRBD2,TRBJ2-3,CASSLGTSGRADTQYF,TGCGCCAGCAGCTTGGGGACTAGCGGGAGGGCAGATACGCAGTATTTT
TRBV5-4,TRBD2,TRBJ2-3,CASSRRLAGADTQYF,TGTGCCAGCAGCCGTAGACTAGCGGGAGCGGATACGCAGTATTTT
TRBV29-1,-,TRBJ1-2,CSVESDMANYGYTF,TGCAGCGTTGAGTCCGACATGGCTAACTATGGCTACACCTTC
TRBV19,TRBD1,TRBJ1-4,CASSAWDRGFLGEKLFF,TGTGCCAGTAGTGCTTGGGACAGGGGATTTCTCGGTGAAAAACTGTTTTTT
TRBV19,-,TRBJ1-1,CASSPPSGANTEAFF,TGTGCCAGTAGTCCCCCATCAGGGGCGAACACTGAAGCTTTCTTT
TRBV18,TRBD1,TRBJ2-3,CASSATGTGTTDTQYF,TGTGCCAGCTCAGCAACCGGGACAGGGACCACAGATACGCAGTATTTT
TRBV13,-,TRBJ2-7,CASTSDRSYEQYF,TGTGCCAGCACCTCGGACAGATCCTACGAGCAGTACTTC
TRBV5-1,-,TRBJ2-5,CASSSRGTPETQYF,TGCGCCAGCAGCTCCCGGGGGACCCCGGAGACCCAGTACTTC
TRBV27,-,TRBJ2-7,CASRMGRGGYNSYEQYF,TGTGCCAGCCGTATGGGGAGGGGGGGATATAACTCCTACGAGCAGTACTTC
TRBV15,-,TRBJ2-7,CATSRDRGVSYEQYF,TGTGCCACCAGCAGAGATCGAGGAGTTTCCTACGAGCAGTACTTC
TRBV2,TRBD2,TRBJ2-5,CASSERESQETQYF,TGTGCCAGCAGTGAGCGGGAGAGCCAAGAGACCCAGTACTTC
TRBV5-1,-,TRBJ1-1,CASSLNAENTEAFF,TGCGCCAGCAGCCTCAACGCGGAGAACACTGAAGCTTTCTTT
TRBV6-1,TRBD1,TRBJ1-5,CASSDSGPGQGNQPQHF,TGTGCCAGCAGTGATTCAGGTCCGGGACAGGGGAATCAGCCCCAGCATTTT
TRBV30,TRBD1,TRBJ1-2,CAWSKGTGLHRKAYGYTF,TGTGCCTGGAGTAAGGGGACAGGGTTACATCGAAAGGCCTATGGCTACACCTTC
TRBV6-7,-,TRBJ1-5,CASSYRTRCSQPQHF,TGTGCCAGCAGTTACCGGACAAGGTGTAGCCAGCCCCAGCATTTT
TRBV6-1,-,TRBJ1-2,CASSRPGAANYGYTF,TGTGCCAGCAGCCGCCCAGGGGCCGCTAACTATGGCTACACCTTC
TRBV5-1,-,TRBJ1-4,CASSASRGEKLFF,TGCGCCAGCAGCGCCTCTAGGGGGGAAAAACTGTTTTTT
TRBV5-6,-,TRBJ1-4,CASNPGRSNEKLFF,TGTGCCAGCAACCCTGGGAGGTCTAATGAAAAACTGTTTTTT
TRBV18,-,TRBJ1-1,CASSQGQNTEAFF,TGTGCCAGCTCACAAGGACAGAACACTGAAGCTTTCTTT
TRBV11-2,TRBD2,TRBJ2-3,CASSSDSGADTQYF,TGTGCCAGCAGCTCCGATAGCGGGGCAGATACGCAGTATTTT
TRBV29-1,-,TRBJ2-5,CSVDPYRETQYF,TGCAGCGTTGACCCTTATCGGGAGACCCAGTACTTC
TRBV7-2,TRBD2,TRBJ2-1,CASSLDGTSYHNEQFF,TGTGCCAGCAGCTTAGATGGGACTAGCTACCACAATGAGCAGTTCTTC
TRBV5-7,-,TRBJ1-6,CASSLEGVKVNSPLHF,TGTGCCAGCAGCTTGGAAGGGGTGAAGGTAAATTCACCCCTCCACTTT
TRBV11-2,-,TRBJ2-7,CASSLLRGKGNEQYF,TGTGCCAGCAGCCTGTTAAGAGGGAAGGGAAACGAGCAGTACTTC
TRBV27,-,TRBJ2-7,CASGSRAFQYF,TGTGCCAGCGGTTCCAGGGCTTTTCAGTACTTC
TRBV4-2,-,TRBJ2-7,CASSQARRGAEQYF,TGTGCCAGCAGCCAAGCTCGCCGGGGGGCCGAGCAGTACTTC
TRBV9,-,TRBJ2-5,CASSGPGIQETQYF,TGTGCCAGCAGCGGCCCGGGGATCCAAGAGACCCAGTACTTC
TRBV6-4,TRBD2,TRBJ2-3,CASSKLAGASDTQYF,TGTGCCAGCAGTAAACTAGCGGGAGCCTCAGATACGCAGTATTTT
TRBV25-1,-,TRBJ2-7,CASRNSRSYEQYF,TGTGCCAGCAGGAACTCGAGGTCCTACGAGCAGTACTTC
TRBV18,-,TRBJ1-2,CASSPPTVPYGYTF,TGTGCCAGCTCACCACCGACAGTACCCTATGGCTACACCTTC
TRBV7-9,-,TRBJ2-7,CASSDRSYEQYF,TGTGCCAGCAGCGACAGGTCCTACGAGCAGTACTTC
TRBV12-5,TRBD1,TRBJ1-4,CASGLGQGKLFF,TGTGCTAGTGGTTTGGGACAGGGAAAACTGTTTTTT
TRBV4-1,-,TRBJ1-4,CASSQVPGIREKLFF,TGCGCCAGCAGCCAAGTCCCAGGAATACGGGAAAAACTGTTTTTT
TRBV9,TRBD2,TRBJ2-1,CASSVGVAGELYNEQFF,TGTGCCAGCAGCGTAGGTGTAGCGGGGGAACTCTACAATGAGCAGTTCTTC
TRBV4-1,-,TRBJ2-7,CASSQDSLNYEQYF,TGCGCCAGCAGCCAGGACAGTCTAAACTACGAGCAGTACTTC
TRBV18,-,TRBJ1-1,CASSLVNTEAFF,TGTGCCAGCTCACTCGTGAACACTGAAGCTTTCTTT
TRBV7-9,TRBD1,TRBJ1-2,CASSLGQGLDYGYTF,TGTGCCAGCAGCTTAGGACAGGGTCTGGACTATGGCTACACCTTC
TRBV30,TRBD1,TRBJ2-2,CAWGQGAGELFF,TGTGCCTGGGGACAGGGGGCCGGGGAGCTGTTTTTT
TRBV25-1,TRBD1,TRBJ1-4,CASSGGTATNEKLFF,TGTGCCAGCAGTGGGGGGACAGCAACTAATGAAAAACTGTTTTTT
TRBV7-2,TRBD1,TRBJ2-3,CASSLFQGADTQYF,TGTGCCAGCAGCTTATTCCAGGGGGCAGATACGCAGTATTTT
TRBV9,TRBD1,TRBJ2-2,CASSGTGGAGTGELFF,TGTGCCAGCAGCGGGACAGGGGGAGCGGGGACCGGGGAGCTGTTTTTT
TRBV25-1,TRBD2,TRBJ2-5,CASSDPGTSGRETQYF,TGTGCCAGCAGTGACCCCGGGACTAGCGGGAGGGAGACCCAGTACTTC
TRBV10-3,-,TRBJ2-6,CAIRWGQVRSGANVLTF,TGTGCCATCAGATGGGGGCAGGTGCGCTCTGGGGCCAACGTCCTGACTTTC
TRBV7-2,TRBD1,TRBJ2-7,CASSSRTGASYEQYF,TGTGCCAGCAGCTCCCGGACAGGGGCTTCCTACGAGCAGTACTTC
TRBV4-1,TRBD2,TRBJ2-5,CASSQGTSGGEETQYF,TGCGCCAGCAGCCAAGGGACTAGCGGGGGGGAAGAGACCCAGTACTTC
TRBV11-1,-,TRBJ1-4,CASSSRPAPEEKLFF,TGTGCCAGCAGCTCTCGCCCAGCCCCGGAGGAAAAACTGTTTTTT